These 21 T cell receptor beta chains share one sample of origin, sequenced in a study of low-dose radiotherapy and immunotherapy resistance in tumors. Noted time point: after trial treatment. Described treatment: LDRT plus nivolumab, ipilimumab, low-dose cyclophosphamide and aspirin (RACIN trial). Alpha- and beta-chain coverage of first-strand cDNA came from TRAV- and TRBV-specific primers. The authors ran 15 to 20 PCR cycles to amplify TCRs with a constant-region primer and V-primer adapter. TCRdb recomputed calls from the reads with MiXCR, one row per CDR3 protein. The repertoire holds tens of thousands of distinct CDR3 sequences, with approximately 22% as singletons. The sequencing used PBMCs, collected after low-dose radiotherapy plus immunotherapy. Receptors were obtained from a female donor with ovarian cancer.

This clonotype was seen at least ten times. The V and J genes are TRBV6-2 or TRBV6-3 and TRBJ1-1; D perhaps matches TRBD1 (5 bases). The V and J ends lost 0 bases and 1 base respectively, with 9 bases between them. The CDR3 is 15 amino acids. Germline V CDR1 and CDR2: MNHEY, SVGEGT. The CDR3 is CASSYSRGGNTEAFF. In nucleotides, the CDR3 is TGTGCCAGCAGTTACTCCCGGGGGGGGAACACTGAAGCTTTCTTT.

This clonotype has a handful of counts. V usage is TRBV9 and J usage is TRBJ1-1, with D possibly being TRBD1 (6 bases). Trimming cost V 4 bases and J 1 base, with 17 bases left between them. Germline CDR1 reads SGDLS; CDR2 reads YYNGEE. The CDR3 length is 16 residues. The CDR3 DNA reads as TGTGCCAGCAGCCCAGGGGTTTGGACAGCGAACACTGAAGCTTTCTTT. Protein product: CASSPGVWTANTEAFF.

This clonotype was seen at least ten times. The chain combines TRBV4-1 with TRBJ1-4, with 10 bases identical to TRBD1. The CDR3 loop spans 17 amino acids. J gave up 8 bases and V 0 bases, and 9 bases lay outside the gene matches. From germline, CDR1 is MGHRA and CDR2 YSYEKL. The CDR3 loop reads CASSQDRVETGGEKLFF. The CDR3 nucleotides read TGCGCCAGCAGCCAAGATAGAGTGGAGACAGGGGGCGAAAAACTGTTTTTT.

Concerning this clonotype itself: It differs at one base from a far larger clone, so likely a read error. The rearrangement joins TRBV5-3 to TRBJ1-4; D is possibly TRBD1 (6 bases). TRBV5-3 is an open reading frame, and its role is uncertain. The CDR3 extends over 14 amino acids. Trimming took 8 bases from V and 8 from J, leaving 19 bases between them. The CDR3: CASSRSGVMEKLFF. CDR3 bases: TGTGCCAGCAGTCGGTCAGGGGTAATGGAAAAACTGTTTTTT.

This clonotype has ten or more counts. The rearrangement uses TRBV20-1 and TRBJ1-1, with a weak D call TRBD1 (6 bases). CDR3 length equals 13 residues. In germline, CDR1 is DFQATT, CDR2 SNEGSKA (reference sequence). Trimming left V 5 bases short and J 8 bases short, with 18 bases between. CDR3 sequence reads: CSAEGQSRAEAFF. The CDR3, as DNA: TGCAGTGCTGAAGGACAGTCCCGTGCGGAAGCTTTCTTT.

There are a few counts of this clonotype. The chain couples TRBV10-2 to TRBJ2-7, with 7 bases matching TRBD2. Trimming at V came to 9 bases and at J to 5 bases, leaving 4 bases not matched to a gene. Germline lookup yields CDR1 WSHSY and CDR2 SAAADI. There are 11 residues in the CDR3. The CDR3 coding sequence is TGCGCCAGTTCCGGGACTAACGAGCAGTACTTC. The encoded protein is CASSGTNEQYF.

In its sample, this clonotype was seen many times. DNA of the CDR3: TGTGCCAGCAGTACCTCTAAGCGGGGGCATAGATTTTACACCGGGGAGCTGTTTTTT. Protein: CASSTSKRGHRFYTGELFF. The genes are TRBV28 and TRBJ2-2, with TRBD2 matching 8 bases. The CDR3 has 19 amino acids. Germline V gene data show CDR1 as MDHEN and CDR2 as SYDVKM. V shed 5 bases, J shed 3 bases, and the junction held 17 bases outside the gene matches.

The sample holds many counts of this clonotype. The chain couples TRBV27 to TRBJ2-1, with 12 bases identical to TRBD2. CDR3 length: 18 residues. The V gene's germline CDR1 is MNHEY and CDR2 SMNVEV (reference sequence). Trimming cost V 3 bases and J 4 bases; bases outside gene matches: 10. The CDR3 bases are TGTGCCAGCAGTTTCTCTCGACTAGCGGGAGATCGTTACAATGAGCAGTTCTTC. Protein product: CASSFSRLAGDRYNEQFF.

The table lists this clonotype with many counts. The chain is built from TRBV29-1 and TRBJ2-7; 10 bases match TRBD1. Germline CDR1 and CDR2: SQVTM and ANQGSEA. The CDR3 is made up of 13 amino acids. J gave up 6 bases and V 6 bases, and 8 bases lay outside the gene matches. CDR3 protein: CSVKGDRGGEQYF. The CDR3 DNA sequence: TGCAGCGTGAAAGGGGACAGGGGAGGCGAGCAGTACTTC.

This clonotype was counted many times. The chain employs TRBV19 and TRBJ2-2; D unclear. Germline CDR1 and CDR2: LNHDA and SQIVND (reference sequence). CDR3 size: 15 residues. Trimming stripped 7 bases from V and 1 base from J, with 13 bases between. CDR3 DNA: TGTGCCAGTACCCCCGGCATTCTGAACACCGGGGAGCTGTTTTTT. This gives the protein CASTPGILNTGELFF.

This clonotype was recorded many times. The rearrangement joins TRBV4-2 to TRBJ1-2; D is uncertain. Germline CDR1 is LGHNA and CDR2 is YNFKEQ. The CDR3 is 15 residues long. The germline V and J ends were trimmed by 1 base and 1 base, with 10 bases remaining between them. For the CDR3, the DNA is TGTGCCAGCAGCCAAGTTCTGTCGGATAACTATGGCTACACCTTC. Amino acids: CASSQVLSDNYGYTF.

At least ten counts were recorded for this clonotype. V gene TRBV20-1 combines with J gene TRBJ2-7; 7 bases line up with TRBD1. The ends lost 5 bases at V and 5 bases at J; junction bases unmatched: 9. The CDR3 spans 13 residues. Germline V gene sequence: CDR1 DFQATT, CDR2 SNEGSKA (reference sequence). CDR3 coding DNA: TGCAGTGCTCAGGGGGATAGGCCCAACGAGCAGTACTTC. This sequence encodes CSAQGDRPNEQYF.

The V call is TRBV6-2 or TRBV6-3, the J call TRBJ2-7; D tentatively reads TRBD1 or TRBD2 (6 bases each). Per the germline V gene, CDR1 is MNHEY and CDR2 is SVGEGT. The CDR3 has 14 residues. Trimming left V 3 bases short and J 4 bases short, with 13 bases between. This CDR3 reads CASSYAGGHYEQYF. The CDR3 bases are TGTGCCAGCAGTTATGCCGGGGGCCATTACGAGCAGTACTTC.

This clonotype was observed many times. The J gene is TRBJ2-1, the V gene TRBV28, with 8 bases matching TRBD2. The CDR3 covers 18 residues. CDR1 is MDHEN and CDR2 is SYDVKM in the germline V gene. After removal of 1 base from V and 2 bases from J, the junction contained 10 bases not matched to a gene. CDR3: CASSLSQPGLAAYNEQFF. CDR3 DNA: TGTGCCAGCAGTTTATCCCAGCCAGGACTAGCAGCCTACAATGAGCAGTTCTTC.

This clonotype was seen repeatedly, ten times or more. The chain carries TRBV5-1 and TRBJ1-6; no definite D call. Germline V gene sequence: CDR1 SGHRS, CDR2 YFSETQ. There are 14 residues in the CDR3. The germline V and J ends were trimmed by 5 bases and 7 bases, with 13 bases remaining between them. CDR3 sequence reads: CASSPSGDNSPLHF. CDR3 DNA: TGCGCCAGCAGTCCCTCGGGCGACAATTCACCCCTCCACTTT.

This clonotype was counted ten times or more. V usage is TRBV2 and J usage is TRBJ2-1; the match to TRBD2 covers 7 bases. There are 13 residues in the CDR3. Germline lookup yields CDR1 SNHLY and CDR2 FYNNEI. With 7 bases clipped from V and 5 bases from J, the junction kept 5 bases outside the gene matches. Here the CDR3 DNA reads TGTGCCAGCACGTGGACTAGAAACAATGAGCAGTTCTTC. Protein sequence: CASTWTRNNEQFF.

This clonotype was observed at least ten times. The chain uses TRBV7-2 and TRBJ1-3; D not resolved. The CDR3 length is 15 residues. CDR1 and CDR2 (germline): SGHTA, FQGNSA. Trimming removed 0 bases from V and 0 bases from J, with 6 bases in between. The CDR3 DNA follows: TGTGCCAGCAGCTTAGCGTGGAACTCTGGAAACACCATATATTTT. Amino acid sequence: CASSLAWNSGNTIYF.

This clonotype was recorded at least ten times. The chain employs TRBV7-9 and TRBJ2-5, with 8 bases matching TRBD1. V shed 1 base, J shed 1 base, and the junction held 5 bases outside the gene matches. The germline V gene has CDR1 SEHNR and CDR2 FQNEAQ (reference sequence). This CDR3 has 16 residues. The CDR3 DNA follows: TGTGCCAGCAGCTTAGGAGTCGGGACAGGCCAAGAGACCCAGTACTTC. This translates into CASSLGVGTGQETQYF.

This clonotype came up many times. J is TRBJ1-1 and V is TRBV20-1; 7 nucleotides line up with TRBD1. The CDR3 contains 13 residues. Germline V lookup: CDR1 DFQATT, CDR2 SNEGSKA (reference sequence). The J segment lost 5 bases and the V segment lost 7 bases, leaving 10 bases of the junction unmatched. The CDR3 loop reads CSVRIAGGTEAFF. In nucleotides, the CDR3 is TGCAGTGTAAGGATCGCAGGGGGGACTGAAGCTTTCTTT.

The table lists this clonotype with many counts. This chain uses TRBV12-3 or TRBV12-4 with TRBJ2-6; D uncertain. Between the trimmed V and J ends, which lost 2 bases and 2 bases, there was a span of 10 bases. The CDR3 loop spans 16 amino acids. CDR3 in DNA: TGTGCCAGCAGTTTACTGGGTAGTGCTGGGGCCAACGTCCTGACTTTC. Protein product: CASSLLGSAGANVLTF.

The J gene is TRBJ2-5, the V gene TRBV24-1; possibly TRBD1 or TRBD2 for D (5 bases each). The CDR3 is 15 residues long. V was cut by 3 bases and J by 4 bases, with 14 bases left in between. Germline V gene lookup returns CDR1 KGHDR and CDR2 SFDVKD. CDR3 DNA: TGTGCCACCAGTGATAGGGCAGGGACGGGAGAGACCCAGTACTTC. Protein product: CATSDRAGTGETQYF.